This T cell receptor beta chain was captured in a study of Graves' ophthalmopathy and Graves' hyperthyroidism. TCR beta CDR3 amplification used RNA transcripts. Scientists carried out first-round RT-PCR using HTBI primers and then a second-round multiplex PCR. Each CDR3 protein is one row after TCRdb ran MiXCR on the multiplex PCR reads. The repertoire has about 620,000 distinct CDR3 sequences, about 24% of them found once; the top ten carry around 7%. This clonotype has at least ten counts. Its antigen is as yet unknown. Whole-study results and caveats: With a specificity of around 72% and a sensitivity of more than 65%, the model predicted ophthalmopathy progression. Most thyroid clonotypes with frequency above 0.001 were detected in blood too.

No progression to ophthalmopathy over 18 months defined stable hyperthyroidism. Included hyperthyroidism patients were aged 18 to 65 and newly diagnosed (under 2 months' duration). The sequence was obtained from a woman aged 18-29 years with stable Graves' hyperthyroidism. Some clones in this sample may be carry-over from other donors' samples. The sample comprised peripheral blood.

The CDR3 protein is CASSPTSTEQYF. The CDR3 DNA is TGTGCCAGCAGTCCGACTAGTACCGAGCAGTACTTC. V usage is TRBV6-1 and J usage is TRBJ2-7; D might be TRBD2 (6 bases). Trimming pared 5 bases from V and 6 bases from J, leaving 11 bases between. The CDR3 is 12 amino acids. Germline V gene sequence: CDR1 MNHNS, CDR2 SASEGT.